Only a few counts were recorded for the clone carrying this T cell receptor (beta chain). Its antigen remains unknown. The length of the CDR3 is 16 residues. Trimming stripped 0 bases from V and 3 bases from J, with 12 bases between. Germline V gene data show CDR1 as SGHAT and CDR2 as FQNNGV. These data originate in a study of OX40 agonist ivuxolimab in advanced cancers. For the study at large: Among those treated, three patients had partial responses, one with hepatocellular carcinoma and two with cutaneous melanoma.

Autoimmune disease history or systemic immunosuppression barred patients. Only in-frame clones appear in the TCRdb table, and some are missing; sequencing was by immunoSEQ multiplex PCR. The top ten clones hold more than 1.2% of a sample with some 96,000 clones, just under 85% of them seen once. Points from the study as a whole: Also present in some nonresponders was a low level of normalized T-cell clonal expansion. Compared with others, partial responders at 0.1-3.0 mg/kg displayed clonal expansion among the lowest.

The genes are TRBV11-2 and TRBJ2-1; TRBD1 or TRBD2 may be the D gene (5 bases each). This receptor was obtained from an adult with an advanced solid tumor such as melanoma, head and neck, liver or kidney cancer. The sample here was CD4+ or CD8+ T cells sorted from blood, taken in a trial of the OX40 agonist ivuxolimab. The CDR3 loop reads CASSLDPARGYNEQFF. The CDR3 nucleotides read TGTGCCAGCAGCTTAGATCCGGCGAGGGGCTACAATGAGCAGTTCTTC.